The entry that follows covers one T cell receptor beta chain sequence. This CDR3 spans 14 amino acids. The germline V gene has CDR1 SGHTA and CDR2 FQGNSA. The V end lost 1 base, the J end lost 3 bases, and 10 bases lay between the germline ends. This specimen belongs to a study of blood T cell repertoires in COVID-19. Overall study: PBMCs, B-cell-depleted T cells, or T cells provided the cDNA or gDNA that made up the material.

Assay: immunoSEQ multiplex PCR; the TCRdb copy retains only in-frame clones and omits some. The sample includes nearly 100,000 clones, around nine tenths seen only once; the top ten take more than 1.5%. V gene TRBV7-2 combines with J gene TRBJ2-7; the D is unclear. This receptor was obtained from a man older than 75 with acute or convalescent COVID-19. The sequencing sample was made of peripheral blood. CDR3 DNA: TGTGCCAGCAGCTTAGTGGCTCTAGACTACGAGCAGTACTTC. This sequence encodes CASSLVALDYEQYF.